This T cell receptor beta chain was identified during a study of cytomegalovirus exposure and HLA in healthy donors. V lost 2 bases and J lost 8; bases outside the gene matches: 10. The CDR3 covers 16 residues. Germline V gives CDR1 KGHSY, CDR2 FQNENV. PCR primers comprised 60 Vbeta and 13 Jbeta primers. Profiled with immunoSEQ multiplex PCR; TCRdb holds only in-frame clones, not every one. The sample has under 200,000 clones, 70% to 80% seen once. The specimen was PBMCs. This receptor was obtained from a man aged 55 to 70 in good health and CMV-seronegative. The V gene is TRBV16, the J gene TRBJ1-4; TRBD1 matches at 8 bases. Here the CDR3 reads CASSQRRQGKREKLFF. In nucleotides, the CDR3 is TGTGCCAGCAGCCAACGACGACAGGGGAAGAGGGAAAAACTGTTTTTT.